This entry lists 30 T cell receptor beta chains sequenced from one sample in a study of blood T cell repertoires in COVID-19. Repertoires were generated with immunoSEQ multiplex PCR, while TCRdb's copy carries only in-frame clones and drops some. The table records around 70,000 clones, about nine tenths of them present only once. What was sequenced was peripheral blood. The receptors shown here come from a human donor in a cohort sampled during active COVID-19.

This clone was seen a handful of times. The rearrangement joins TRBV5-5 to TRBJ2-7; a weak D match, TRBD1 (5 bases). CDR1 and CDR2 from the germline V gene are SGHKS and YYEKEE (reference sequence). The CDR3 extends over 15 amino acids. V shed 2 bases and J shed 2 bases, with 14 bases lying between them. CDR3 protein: CASSLELRGTYEQYF. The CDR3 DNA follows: TGTGCCAGCAGCTTAGAATTAAGGGGCACCTACGAGCAGTACTTC.

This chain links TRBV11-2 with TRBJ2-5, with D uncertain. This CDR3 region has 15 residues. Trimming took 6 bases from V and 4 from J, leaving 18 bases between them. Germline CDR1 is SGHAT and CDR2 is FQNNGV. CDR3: CASSPMGSYGETQYF. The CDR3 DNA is TGTGCCAGCAGTCCCATGGGCAGTTATGGAGAGACCCAGTACTTC.

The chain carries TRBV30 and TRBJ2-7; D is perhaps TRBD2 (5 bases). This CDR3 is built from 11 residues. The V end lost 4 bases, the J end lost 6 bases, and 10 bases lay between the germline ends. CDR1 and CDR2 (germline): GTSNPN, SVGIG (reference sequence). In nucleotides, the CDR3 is TGTGCCTGGACAGGAGGCCTCGAGCAGTACTTC. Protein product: CAWTGGLEQYF.

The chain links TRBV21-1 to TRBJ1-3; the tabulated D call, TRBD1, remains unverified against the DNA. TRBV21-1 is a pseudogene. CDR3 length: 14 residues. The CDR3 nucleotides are TGTGCCAGCAGCCCAGTTGAATCTGGAAACACCATATATTTT. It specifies CASSPVESGNTIYF.

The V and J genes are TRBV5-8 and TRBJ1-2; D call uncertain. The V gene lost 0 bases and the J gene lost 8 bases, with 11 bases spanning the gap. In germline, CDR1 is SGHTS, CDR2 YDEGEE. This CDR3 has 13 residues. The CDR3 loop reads CASSLGLYAGYTF. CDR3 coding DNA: TGTGCCAGCAGCTTGGGTCTTTACGCGGGCTACACCTTC.

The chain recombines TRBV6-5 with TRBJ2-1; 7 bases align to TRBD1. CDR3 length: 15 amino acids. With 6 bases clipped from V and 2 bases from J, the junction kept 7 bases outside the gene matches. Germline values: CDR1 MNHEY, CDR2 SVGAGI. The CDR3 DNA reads TGTGCCAGCAGACAGGACAGGATGACCTACAATGAGCAGTTCTTC. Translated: CASRQDRMTYNEQFF.

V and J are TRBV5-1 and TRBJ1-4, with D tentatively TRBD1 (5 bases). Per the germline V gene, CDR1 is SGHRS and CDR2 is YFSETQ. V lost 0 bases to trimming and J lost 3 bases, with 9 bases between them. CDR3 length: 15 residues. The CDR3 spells CASSLEGAPNEKLFF. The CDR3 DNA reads TGCGCCAGCAGCTTGGAAGGGGCCCCTAATGAAAAACTGTTTTTT.

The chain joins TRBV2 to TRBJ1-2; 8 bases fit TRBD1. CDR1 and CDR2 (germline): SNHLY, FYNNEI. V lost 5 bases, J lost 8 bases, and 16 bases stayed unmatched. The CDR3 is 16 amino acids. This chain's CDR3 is CASSPGTGQITIGYTF. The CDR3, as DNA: TGTGCCAGCAGTCCCGGGACAGGTCAGATAACGATCGGCTACACCTTC.

In DNA, the CDR3 is TGTGCCACCAGCTCAGATCAATCTTCCCGCGGCTACACCTTC. Translation: CATSSDQSSRGYTF. V is TRBV15 and J is TRBJ1-2, with unresolved D. The CDR3 totals 14 residues. The V end was cut by 5 bases, the J end by 8 bases, with 18 bases between. Germline CDR1 LNHNV, CDR2 YYDKDF (reference sequence). Variable domain in full (rest from reference TRBV15 and TRBJ1-2): DAMVIQNPRYQVTQFGKPVTLSCSQTLNHNVMYWYQQKSSQAPKLLFHYYDKDFNNEADTPDNFQSRRPNTSFCFLDIRSPGLGDTAMYLCATSSDQSSRGYTFGSGTRLTVV.

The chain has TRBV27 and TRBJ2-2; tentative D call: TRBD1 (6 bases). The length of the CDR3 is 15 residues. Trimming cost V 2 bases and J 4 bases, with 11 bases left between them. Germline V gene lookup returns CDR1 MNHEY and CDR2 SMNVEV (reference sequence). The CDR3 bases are TGTGCCAGCAGTTTAACAGGGTCTACCACCGGGGAGCTGTTTTTT. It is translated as CASSLTGSTTGELFF.

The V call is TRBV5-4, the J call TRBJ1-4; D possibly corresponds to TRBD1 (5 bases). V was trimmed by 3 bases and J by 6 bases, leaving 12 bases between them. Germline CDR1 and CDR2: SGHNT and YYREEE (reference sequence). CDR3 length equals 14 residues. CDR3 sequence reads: CASSSKRGDEKLFF. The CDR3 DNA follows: TGTGCCAGCAGCTCGAAAAGGGGTGATGAAAAACTGTTTTTT.

CDR3 DNA: TGTGCCTGGGGGGGGACAGGGACCTACGAGCAGTACTTC. This codes for CAWGGTGTYEQYF. The chain joins TRBV30 to TRBJ2-7, with 9 bases fitting TRBD1. J gave up 2 bases and V 5 bases, and 4 bases lay outside the gene matches. The CDR3 runs to 13 residues. The germline gives CDR1 GTSNPN, CDR2 SVGIG (reference sequence).

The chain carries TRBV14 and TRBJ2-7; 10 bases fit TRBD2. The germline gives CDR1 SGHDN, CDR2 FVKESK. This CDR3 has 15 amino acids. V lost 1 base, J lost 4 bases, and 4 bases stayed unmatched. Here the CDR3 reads CASSQASSGRYEQYF. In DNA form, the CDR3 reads TGTGCCAGCAGCCAAGCGTCTAGCGGGAGATACGAGCAGTACTTC.

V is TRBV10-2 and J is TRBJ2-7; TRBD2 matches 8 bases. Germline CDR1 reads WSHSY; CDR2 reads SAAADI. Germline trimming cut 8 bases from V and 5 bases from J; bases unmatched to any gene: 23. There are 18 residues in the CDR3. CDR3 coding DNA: TGCGCCAGCGGAGGACTTGGGCGCGGGACTAGTTCCTTCAACGAGCAGTACTTC. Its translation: CASGGLGRGTSSFNEQYF.

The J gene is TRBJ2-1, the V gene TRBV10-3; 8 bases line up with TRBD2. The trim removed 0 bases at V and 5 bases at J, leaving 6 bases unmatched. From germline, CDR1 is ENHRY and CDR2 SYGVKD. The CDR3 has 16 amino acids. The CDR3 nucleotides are TGTGCCATCAGTGAGTCGGGAGCGGGGGCCGACAATGAGCAGTTCTTC. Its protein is CAISESGAGADNEQFF.

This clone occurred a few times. This chain's CDR3 is CASTGAGAYEQYF. CDR3 nucleotide sequence: TGTGCCAGCACGGGAGCGGGAGCCTACGAGCAGTACTTC. V usage is TRBV5-4 and J usage is TRBJ2-7, with 8 bases matching TRBD2. Per germline, CDR1 SGHNT and CDR2 YYREEE (reference sequence). The trim removed 6 bases at V and 2 bases at J, leaving 4 bases unmatched. This CDR3 has 13 amino acids. Drawing the rest from reference TRBV5-4 and TRBJ2-7, the complete variable domain is ETGVTQSPTHLIKTRGQQVTLRCSSQSGHNTVSWYQQALGQGPQFIFQYYREEENGRGNFPPRFSGLQFPNYSSELNVNALELDDSALYLCASTGAGAYEQYFGPGTRLTVT.

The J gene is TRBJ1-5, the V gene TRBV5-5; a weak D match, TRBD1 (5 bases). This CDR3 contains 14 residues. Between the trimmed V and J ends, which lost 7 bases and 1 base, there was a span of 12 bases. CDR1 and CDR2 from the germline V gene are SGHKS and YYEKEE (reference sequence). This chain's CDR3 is CASGGGTSNQPQHF. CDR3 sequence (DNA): TGTGCCAGCGGCGGGGGGACCAGCAATCAGCCCCAGCATTTT.

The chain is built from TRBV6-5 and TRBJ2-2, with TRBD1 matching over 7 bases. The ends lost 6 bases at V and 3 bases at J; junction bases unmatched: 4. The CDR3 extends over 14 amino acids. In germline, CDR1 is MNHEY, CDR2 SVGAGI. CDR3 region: CASRRTGDTGELFF. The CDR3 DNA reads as TGTGCCAGCAGGCGCACAGGGGACACCGGGGAGCTGTTTTTT.

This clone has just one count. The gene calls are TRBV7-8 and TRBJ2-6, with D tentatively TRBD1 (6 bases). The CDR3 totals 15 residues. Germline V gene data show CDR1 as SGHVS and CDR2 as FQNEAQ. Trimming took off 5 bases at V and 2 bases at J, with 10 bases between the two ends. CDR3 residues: CASSANRAGANVLTF. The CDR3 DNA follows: TGTGCCAGCAGCGCCAACAGGGCTGGGGCCAACGTCCTGACTTTC.

CDR3 sequence reads: CASSSNLPGLAGEISNEQFF. CDR3 coding DNA: TGTGCCAGCAGTTCCAACCTCCCGGGACTAGCGGGAGAAATAAGCAATGAGCAGTTCTTC. The rearrangement uses TRBV27 and TRBJ2-1; 14 bases map to TRBD2. The junction had 17 bases not matched to a gene; V was cut back by 4 bases and J by 6 bases. CDR3 length equals 20 residues. Looked up from germline, CDR1 is MNHEY and CDR2 is SMNVEV (reference sequence).

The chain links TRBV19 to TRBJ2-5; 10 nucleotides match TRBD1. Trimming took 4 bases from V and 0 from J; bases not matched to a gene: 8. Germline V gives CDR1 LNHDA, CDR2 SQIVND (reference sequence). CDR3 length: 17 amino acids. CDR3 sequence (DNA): TGTGCCAGTAGTACCCCCCGGGGGACAGGGGACCAAGAGACCCAGTACTTC. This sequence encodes CASSTPRGTGDQETQYF.

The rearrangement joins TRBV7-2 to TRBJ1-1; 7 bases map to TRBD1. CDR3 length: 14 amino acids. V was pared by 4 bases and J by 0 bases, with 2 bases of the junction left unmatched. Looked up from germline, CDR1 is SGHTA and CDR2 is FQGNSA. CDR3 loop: CASSWQGVNTEAFF. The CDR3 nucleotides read TGTGCCAGCAGCTGGCAGGGGGTGAACACTGAAGCTTTCTTT.

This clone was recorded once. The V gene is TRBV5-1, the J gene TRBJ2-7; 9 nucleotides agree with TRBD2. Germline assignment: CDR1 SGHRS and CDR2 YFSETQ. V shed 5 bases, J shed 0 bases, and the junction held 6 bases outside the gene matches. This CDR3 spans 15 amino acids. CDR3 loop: CASSQREASSYEQYF. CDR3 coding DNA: TGCGCCAGCAGTCAGCGGGAGGCGAGCTCCTACGAGCAGTACTTC.

The CDR3 loop is CASRHRGTIGTEAFF. CDR3 sequence (DNA): TGTGCCAGTAGGCACAGGGGCACGATAGGCACTGAAGCTTTCTTT. The chain is built from TRBV19 and TRBJ1-1, with TRBD1 identical over 7 bases. Trimming cost V 6 bases and J 4 bases; bases outside gene matches: 11. The CDR3 runs to 15 residues. Germline CDR1 and CDR2: LNHDA and SQIVND (reference sequence). The full variable domain, with the rest looked up from reference TRBV19 and TRBJ1-1, is DGGITQSPKYLFRKEGQNVTLSCEQNLNHDAMYWYRQDPGQGLRLIYYSQIVNDFQKGDIAEGYSVSREKKESFPLTVTSAQKNPTAFYLCASRHRGTIGTEAFFGQGTRLTVV.

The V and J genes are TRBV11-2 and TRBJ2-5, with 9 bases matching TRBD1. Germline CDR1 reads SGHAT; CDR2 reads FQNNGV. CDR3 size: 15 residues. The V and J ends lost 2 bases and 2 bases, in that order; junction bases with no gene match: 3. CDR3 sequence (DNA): TGTGCCAGCAGCTTATCCGGACAGGGGCAAGAGACCCAGTACTTC. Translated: CASSLSGQGQETQYF.

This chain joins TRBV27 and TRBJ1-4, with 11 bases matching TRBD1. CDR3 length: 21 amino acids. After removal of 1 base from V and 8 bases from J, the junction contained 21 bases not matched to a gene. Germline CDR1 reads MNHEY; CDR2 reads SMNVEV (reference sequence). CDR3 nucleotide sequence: TGTGCCAGCAGTTTATATTCAACGCGCCGGGGACAGGGGGTTTCATGGGAAAAACTGTTTTTT. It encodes CASSLYSTRRGQGVSWEKLFF. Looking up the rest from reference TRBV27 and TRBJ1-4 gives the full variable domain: EAQVTQNPRYLITVTGKKLTVTCSQNMNHEYMSWYRQDPGLGLRQIYYSMNVEVTDKGDVPEGYKVSRKEKRNFPLILESPSPNQTSLYFCASSLYSTRRGQGVSWEKLFFGSGTQLSVL.

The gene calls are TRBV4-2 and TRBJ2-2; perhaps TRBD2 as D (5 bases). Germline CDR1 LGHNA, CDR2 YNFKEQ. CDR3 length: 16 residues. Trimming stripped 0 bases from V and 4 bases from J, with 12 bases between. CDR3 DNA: TGTGCCAGCAGCCAAGATGACCCCCGGGGCACCGGGGAGCTGTTTTTT. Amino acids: CASSQDDPRGTGELFF.

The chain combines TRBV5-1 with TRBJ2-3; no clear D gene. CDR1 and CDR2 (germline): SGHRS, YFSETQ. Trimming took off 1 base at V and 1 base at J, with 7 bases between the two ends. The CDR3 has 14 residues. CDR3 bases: TGCGCCAGCAGCTTGAACCCGGGCACAGATACGCAGTATTTT. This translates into CASSLNPGTDTQYF.

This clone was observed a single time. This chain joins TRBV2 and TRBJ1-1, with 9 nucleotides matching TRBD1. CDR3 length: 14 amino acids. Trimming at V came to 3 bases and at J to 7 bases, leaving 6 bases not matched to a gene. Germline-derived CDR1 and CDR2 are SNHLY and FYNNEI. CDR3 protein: CASSESTGGLEAFF. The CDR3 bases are TGTGCCAGCAGTGAGTCGACAGGGGGACTTGAAGCTTTCTTT.

The CDR3 is CASSFVRTDTQYF. The CDR3 bases are TGTGCCAGCAGCTTCGTCCGCACAGATACGCAGTATTTT. This chain uses TRBV5-4 with TRBJ2-3; D gene uncertain. The CDR3 is 13 residues long. CDR1 is SGHNT, CDR2 YYREEE, per germline (reference sequence). V lost 2 bases, J lost 1 base, and 5 bases lay in between.